Listed below are T cell receptor beta chains from one sample, sequenced in a study of T-cell reconstitution after alpha-beta-depleted transplantation in children. A single record per CDR3 protein comes from TCRdb applying MiXCR to the PCR reads. Of some 440,000 distinct CDR3 sequences detected, about 17% appear once; the ten largest clones hold under 30%. Specimen: PBMCs, mostly from graft donor cells, collected 360 days after TCRalphabeta/CD19-depleted stem cell transplant. The receptor source for this set is a boy under two years old who had a stem cell transplant for Wiskott-Aldrich syndrome, so the T cells may come from the graft donor. CDR3s include the opening cysteine and the closing phenylalanine or tryptophan. The order of the fields is D gene, clone size, J gene, V gene, CDR3 protein, CDR3 DNA. D genes are given only for firm matches. Clone size is shown for a subset of rows, as once, few, many or a class of expanded clone.

- - TRBJ2-3 TRBV18 CASSRGFLGSDTQYF TGTGCCAGCTCACGCGGATTCCTCGGGTCAGATACGCAGTATTTT
- - TRBJ1-1 TRBV3-1 CASNHRVGGTEAFF TGTGCCAGCAATCACAGGGTCGGGGGCACTGAAGCTTTCTTT
- - TRBJ2-7 TRBV7-8 CASSLRRGRGEQYF TGTGCCAGCAGCTTACGGAGGGGAAGAGGCGAGCAGTACTTC
- few TRBJ2-3 TRBV5-1 CASSAGAGMMWNTQYF TGCGCCAGCTCCGCCGGGGCGGGAATGATGTGGAATACGCAGTATTTT
- few TRBJ1-1 TRBV5-1 CASSTEGVTEAFF TGCGCCAGCAGCACGGAGGGCGTCACTGAAGCTTTCTTT
- - TRBJ2-5 TRBV5-1 CARSLSVGPRETQYF TGCGCCAGAAGCTTGAGCGTCGGACCGAGGGAGACCCAGTACTTC
- few TRBJ1-1 TRBV21-1 CASSKIEEMNTEAFF TGTGCCAGCAGCAAAATAGAGGAGATGAACACTGAAGCTTTCTTT
- few TRBJ2-5 TRBV9 CASSVGGGKLETQYF TGTGCCAGCAGCGTAGGAGGCGGGAAGCTCGAGACCCAGTACTTC
TRBD1 many TRBJ1-1 TRBV12-3/TRBV12-4 CASSFKTGYTEAFF TGTGCCAGCAGTTTCAAGACAGGGTACACTGAAGCTTTCTTT
TRBD2 - TRBJ2-1 TRBV6-5 CASSSSLLAGVLYNEQFF TGTGCCAGCAGTTCCAGCCTACTAGCGGGGGTTCTATACAATGAGCAGTTCTTC
- - TRBJ2-2 TRBV3-1 CASSQDRRNTGELFF TGTGCCAGCAGCCAAGATCGGAGGAACACCGGGGAGCTGTTTTTT
- - TRBJ1-2 TRBV15 CATSRPPVSYGYTF TGTGCCACCAGCAGACCGCCTGTCAGCTATGGCTACACCTTC
- few TRBJ2-2 TRBV5-1 CASSFNNTGELFF TGCGCCAGCAGCTTCAATAACACCGGGGAGCTGTTTTTT
- many TRBJ1-5 TRBV20-1 CSARQVLNQPQHF TGCAGTGCTAGACAGGTCCTTAATCAGCCCCAGCATTTT
TRBD2 - TRBJ2-2 TRBV9 CANSVLAGNTGELFF TGTGCCAACAGCGTTCTAGCGGGAAACACCGGGGAGCTGTTTTTT
- - TRBJ2-7 TRBV7-9 CASSLGAPSMYEQYF TGTGCCAGCAGCTTAGGGGCCCCTTCGATGTACGAGCAGTACTTC
TRBD2 - TRBJ2-7 TRBV18 CASSAGDEQYF TGTGCCAGCTCAGCGGGAGACGAGCAGTACTTC
- - TRBJ2-7 TRBV12-5 CASGLIPKDYNGSYEQYF TGTGCTAGTGGTTTAATCCCTAAAGATTACAACGGCTCCTACGAGCAGTACTTC